A selection of T cell receptor beta chains follows, all from one sample in a study of technical replicates of blood from a few donors. Generated by immunoSEQ multiplex PCR, the TCRdb table keeps only in-frame clones and is missing some. The sample lists approximately 15,000 clones; 85% to 90% were seen once. The sample was PBMCs. The source is a human donor in good health. CDR3s leave out the opening cysteine and the closing phenylalanine or tryptophan.

TRBJ2-1	TRBV19	11	ASTTSDHNEQF
TRBJ2-3	TRBV7-3	16	ASSLDSQRGALADTQY
TRBJ2-7	TRBV4-2	15	ASSQGWPLSAGEEQY
TRBJ2-1	TRBV7-2	15	ASSPYAASGGYNEQF
TRBJ2-5	TRBV5-1	15	ASSSIQGSQVQETQY
TRBJ2-7	TRBV5-1	15	ASSFLPGQGVGDEQY
TRBJ2-3	TRBV5-1	10	ASSIVADTQY
TRBJ1-2	TRBV5-1	13	ASSLDGGTLGGYT
TRBJ1-2	TRBV4-1	13	ASSQDWRGNYGYT
TRBJ2-5	TRBV2	13	ASRRAGGSQETQY
TRBJ2-3	TRBV5-1	14	ASTTQPGQGFDTQY
TRBJ1-2	TRBV6-5	10	ASSDRFYGYT
TRBJ1-3	TRBV6-6	11	ASSGGLGNTIY
TRBJ2-5	TRBV18	12	ASRQQGATETQY
TRBJ1-1	TRBV10-3	14	AISEFGGAMNTEAF
TRBJ2-2	TRBV7-3	13	ASSLLGTTTGELF
TRBJ2-2	TRBV27	13	ASSLPGQSTGELF
TRBJ1-2	TRBV6-1	10	ASSGGIYGYT
TRBJ2-1	TRBV7-2	13	ASSLTSGRTHEQF
TRBJ1-1	TRBV27	12	ASSSQGPHTEAF
TRBJ2-1	TRBV28	14	ASKDSGRAIGNEQF
TRBJ2-1	TRBV29-1	8	SGTGDEQF
TRBJ2-3	TRBV4-2	13	ASSLNSGSTDTQY
TRBJ2-3	TRBV4-1	15	ASSQEAGGIGTDTQY
TRBJ1-5	TRBV19	10	ASSIGGQPQH
TRBJ2-1	TRBV2	11	ASSQEPYNEQF
TRBJ2-1	TRBV19	12	ASKREALYNEQF
TRBJ2-7	TRBV11-2	14	ASSLDPPGQGYEQY
TRBJ2-2	TRBV5-1	19	ASSNGLGRASGKVNTGELF
TRBJ1-2	TRBV7-2	14	ASRQPARDLDYGYT